This T cell receptor beta chain was observed in a study of shared clonotypes between healthy human individuals. General study points: Naive subsets generally had larger estimated richness than memory subsets.

As for this clone: Its antigen is unknown.

Between the trimmed V and J ends, which lost 4 bases and 4 bases, there was a span of 23 bases. The CDR3 runs to 18 residues. From germline, CDR1 is SNHLY and CDR2 FYNNEI. CD45RO negativity and positive selection for CCR7 defined naive CD8 cells, a population that excluded terminally differentiated effector memory CD45RA+ cells. Per sorted-subset replicate PCR, input was around 200 ng DNA, representing about 29,000 T cell genomes. Only in-frame clones appear in the TCRdb table, and some are missing; sequencing was by immunoSEQ multiplex PCR. The repertoire holds roughly 2.1 million clones, with 85% to 95% as singletons.

What was sequenced was naive CD8+ T cells from PBMCs. The receptor was derived from a man in his late teens or twenties in good health. Some clones in this sample may be carry-over from other donors' samples. The rearrangement links TRBV2 to TRBJ2-1, with a weak D call TRBD2 (6 bases). The CDR3 DNA reads as TGTGCCAGCAGTGTGGACCCTTCGGGAGCGGAGGCGTACAATGAGCAGTTCTTC. It codes for CASSVDPSGAEAYNEQFF.